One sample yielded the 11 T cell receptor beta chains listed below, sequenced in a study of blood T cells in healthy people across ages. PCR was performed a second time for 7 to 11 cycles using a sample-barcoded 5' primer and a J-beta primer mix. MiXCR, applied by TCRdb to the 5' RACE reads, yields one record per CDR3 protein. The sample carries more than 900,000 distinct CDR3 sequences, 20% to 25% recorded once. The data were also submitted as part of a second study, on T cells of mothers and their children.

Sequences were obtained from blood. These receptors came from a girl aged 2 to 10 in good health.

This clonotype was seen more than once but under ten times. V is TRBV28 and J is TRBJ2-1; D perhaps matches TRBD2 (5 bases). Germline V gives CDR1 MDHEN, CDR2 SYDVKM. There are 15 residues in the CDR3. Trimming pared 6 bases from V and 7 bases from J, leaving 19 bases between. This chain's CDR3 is CASSLQTRRGNEQFF. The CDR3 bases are TGTGCCAGCAGCCTCCAAACTAGGCGAGGTAATGAGCAGTTCTTC.

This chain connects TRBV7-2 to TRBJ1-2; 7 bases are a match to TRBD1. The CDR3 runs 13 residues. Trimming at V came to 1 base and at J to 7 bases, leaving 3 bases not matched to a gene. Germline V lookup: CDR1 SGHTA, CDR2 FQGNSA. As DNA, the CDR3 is TGTGCCAGCAGCTTAGGAGGGGGCAGTGGCTACACCTTC. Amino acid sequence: CASSLGGGSGYTF.

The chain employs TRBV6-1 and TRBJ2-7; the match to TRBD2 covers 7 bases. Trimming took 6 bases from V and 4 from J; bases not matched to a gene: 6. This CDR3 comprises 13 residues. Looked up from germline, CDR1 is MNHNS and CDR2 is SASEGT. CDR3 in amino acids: CASRVTAGYEQYF. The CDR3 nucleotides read TGTGCCAGCAGAGTTACAGCGGGGTACGAGCAGTACTTC.

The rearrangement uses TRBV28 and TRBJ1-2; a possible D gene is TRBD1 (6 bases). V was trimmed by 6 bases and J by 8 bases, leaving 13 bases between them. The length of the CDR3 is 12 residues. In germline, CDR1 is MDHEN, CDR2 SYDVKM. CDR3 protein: CASRQGLEGYTF. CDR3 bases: TGTGCCAGCAGACAGGGCTTAGAGGGCTACACCTTC.

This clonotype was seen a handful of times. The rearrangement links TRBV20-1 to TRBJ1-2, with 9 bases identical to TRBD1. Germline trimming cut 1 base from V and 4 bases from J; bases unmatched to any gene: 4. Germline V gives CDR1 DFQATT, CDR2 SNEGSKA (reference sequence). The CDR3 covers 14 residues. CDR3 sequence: CSARGDRVPYGYTF. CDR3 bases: TGCAGTGCTAGAGGGGACAGGGTCCCCTATGGCTACACCTTC.

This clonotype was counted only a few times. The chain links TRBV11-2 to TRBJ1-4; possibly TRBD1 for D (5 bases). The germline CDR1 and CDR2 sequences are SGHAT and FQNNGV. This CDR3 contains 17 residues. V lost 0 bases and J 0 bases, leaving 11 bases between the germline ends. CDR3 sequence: CASSLDSTAATNEKLFF. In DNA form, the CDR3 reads TGTGCCAGCAGCTTAGACTCGACAGCGGCAACTAATGAAAAACTGTTTTTT.

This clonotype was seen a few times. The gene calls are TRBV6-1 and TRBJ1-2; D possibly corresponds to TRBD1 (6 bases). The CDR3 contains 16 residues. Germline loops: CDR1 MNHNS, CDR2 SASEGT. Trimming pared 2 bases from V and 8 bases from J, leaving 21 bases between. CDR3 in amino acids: CASSESRGATGGGYTF. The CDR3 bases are TGTGCCAGCAGTGAATCCCGGGGGGCAACGGGCGGAGGCTACACCTTC.

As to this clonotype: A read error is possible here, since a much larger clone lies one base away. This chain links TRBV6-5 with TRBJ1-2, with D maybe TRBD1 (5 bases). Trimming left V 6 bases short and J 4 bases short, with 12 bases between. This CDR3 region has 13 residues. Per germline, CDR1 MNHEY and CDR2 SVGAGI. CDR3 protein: CASSPGRTYGYTF. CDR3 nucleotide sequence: TGTGCCAGCAGCCCGGGACGGACCTATGGCTACACCTTC.

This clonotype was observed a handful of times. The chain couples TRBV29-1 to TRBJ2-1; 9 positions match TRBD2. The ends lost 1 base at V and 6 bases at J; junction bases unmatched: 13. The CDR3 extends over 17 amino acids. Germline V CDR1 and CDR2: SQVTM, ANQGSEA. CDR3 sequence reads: CSVEANQAGGRANEQFF. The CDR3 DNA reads TGCAGCGTTGAAGCCAATCAAGCTGGCGGGAGGGCCAATGAGCAGTTCTTC.

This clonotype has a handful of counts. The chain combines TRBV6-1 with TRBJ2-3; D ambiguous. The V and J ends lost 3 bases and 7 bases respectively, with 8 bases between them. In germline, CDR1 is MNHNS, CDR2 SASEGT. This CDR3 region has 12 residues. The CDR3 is CASSDTTNTQYF. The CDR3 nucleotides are TGTGCCAGCAGTGACACGACGAATACGCAGTATTTT.

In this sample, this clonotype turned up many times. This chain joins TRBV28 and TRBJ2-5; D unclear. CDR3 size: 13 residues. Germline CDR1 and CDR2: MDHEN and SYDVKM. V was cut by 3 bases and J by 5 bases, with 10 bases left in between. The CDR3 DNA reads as TGTGCCAGCAGTTTGGGGTTTGGGGAGACCCAGTACTTC. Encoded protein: CASSLGFGETQYF.